These 10 T cell receptor beta chains were sequenced from one sample in a study of cytomegalovirus exposure and HLA in healthy donors. The table came from immunoSEQ multiplex PCR; TCRdb's copy has only in-frame clones and leaves some out. The profile shows 150,000 to 200,000 clones, roughly 85% of them singletons. The source material was PBMCs. These receptors were collected from a man between 18 and 29 years old in good health and CMV-seropositive.

The V call is TRBV2, the J call TRBJ2-3, with a weak D call TRBD2 (5 bases). The length of the CDR3 is 13 residues. Germline assignment: CDR1 SNHLY and CDR2 FYNNEI. The germline V and J ends were trimmed by 4 bases and 6 bases, with 11 bases remaining between them. In DNA form, the CDR3 reads TGTGCCAGCAGTGCGGCTGGCGGGGATACGCAGTATTTT. It yields the protein CASSAAGGDTQYF.

J is TRBJ2-3 and V is TRBV7-9, with TRBD1 as a possible D gene (6 bases). This CDR3 is 15 amino acids long. The germline CDR1 and CDR2 sequences are SEHNR and FQNEAQ (reference sequence). V was cut by 5 bases and J by 1 base, with 13 bases left in between. This CDR3 is CASSPLGAGTDTQYF. The DNA of the CDR3 is TGTGCCAGCAGCCCTTTGGGGGCAGGCACAGATACGCAGTATTTT. Supplemented by reference TRBV7-9 and TRBJ2-3, the full variable domain reads DTGVSQNPRHKITKRGQNVTFRCDPISEHNRLYWYRQTLGQGPEFLTYFQNEAQLEKSRLLSDRFSAERPKGSFSTLEIQRTEQGDSAMYLCASSPLGAGTDTQYFGPGTRLTVL.

V usage is TRBV4-1 and J usage is TRBJ2-5; 8 bases agree with TRBD2. The CDR3 totals 16 residues. The germline V gene has CDR1 MGHRA and CDR2 YSYEKL. The V segment lost 0 bases and the J segment 0 bases; nucleotides outside the gene matches: 3. The CDR3 region has the DNA TGCGCCAGCAGCCAAGATGCTAGCGGGTACCAAGAGACCCAGTACTTC. Protein: CASSQDASGYQETQYF.

This clone was recorded only once. V usage is TRBV1 and J usage is TRBJ2-5; the table's D call of TRBD2 was not tested on the DNA. TRBV1 is a documented pseudogene. The CDR3 is 16 residues long. CDR3 DNA: TGCACCAGCAGCCAAGATCATCTAGCGGGCTCGGAGACCCAGTACTTC. Protein sequence: CTSSQDHLAGSETQYF.

The chain carries TRBV6-1 and TRBJ2-1; TRBD2 matches 13 bases. Germline values: CDR1 MNHNS, CDR2 SASEGT. V gave up 1 base and J gave up 7 bases; unmatched junction bases: 10. The CDR3 sequence is 18 residues long. CDR3 sequence reads: CASSEEFGTSGVGNEQFF. CDR3 DNA: TGTGCCAGCAGTGAAGAGTTCGGGACTAGCGGGGTGGGGAATGAGCAGTTCTTC.

The chain combines TRBV28 with TRBJ2-7; D may be TRBD1 (6 bases). The CDR3 loop spans 14 amino acids. CDR1 and CDR2 (germline): MDHEN, SYDVKM. Trimming left V 5 bases short and J 0 bases short, with 11 bases between. The CDR3 loop is CASSPRQVSYEQYF. In DNA, the CDR3 is TGTGCCAGCAGTCCCCGACAGGTCTCCTACGAGCAGTACTTC.

This clone was seen a handful of times. The rearrangement links TRBV27 to TRBJ1-2; 12 bases match TRBD1. Unmatched junction bases numbered 5, after V lost 2 bases and J lost 4 bases. The CDR3 totals 16 residues. Germline V gene sequence: CDR1 MNHEY, CDR2 SMNVEV (reference sequence). In DNA form, the CDR3 reads TGTGCCAGCAGTTTAACCGGGACAGGGGGCGGCTATGGCTACACCTTC. Its protein product is CASSLTGTGGGYGYTF.

The V call is TRBV7-9, the J call TRBJ2-1; 10 nucleotides match TRBD2. The CDR3 is 14 amino acids. Germline V gene sequence: CDR1 SEHNR, CDR2 FQNEAQ (reference sequence). With V trimmed by 6 bases and J by 8 bases, 7 bases remained unmatched. The chain's CDR3 is CASREAGGHDEQFF. The CDR3 coding sequence is TGTGCCAGCAGAGAAGCGGGAGGGCACGATGAGCAGTTCTTC.

V gene TRBV28 combines with J gene TRBJ1-1; a weak D match, TRBD1 (6 bases). Trimming removed 7 bases at V and 0 bases at J, with 15 bases between. Germline assignment: CDR1 MDHEN and CDR2 SYDVKM. The CDR3 is 15 amino acids. In DNA form, the CDR3 reads TGTGCCAGCACCATACCGGGACAAGTGAACACTGAAGCTTTCTTT. It is translated as CASTIPGQVNTEAFF.

V gene TRBV28 combines with J gene TRBJ1-3; D possibly corresponds to TRBD1 (6 bases). Trimming shortened V by 5 bases and J by 6 bases, and 11 bases separated the two germline ends. This CDR3 spans 13 amino acids. CDR1 and CDR2 from the germline V gene are MDHEN and SYDVKM. CDR3 nucleotides: TGTGCCAGCAGTGGACAGACGGTAAACACCATATATTTT. It yields the protein CASSGQTVNTIYF.